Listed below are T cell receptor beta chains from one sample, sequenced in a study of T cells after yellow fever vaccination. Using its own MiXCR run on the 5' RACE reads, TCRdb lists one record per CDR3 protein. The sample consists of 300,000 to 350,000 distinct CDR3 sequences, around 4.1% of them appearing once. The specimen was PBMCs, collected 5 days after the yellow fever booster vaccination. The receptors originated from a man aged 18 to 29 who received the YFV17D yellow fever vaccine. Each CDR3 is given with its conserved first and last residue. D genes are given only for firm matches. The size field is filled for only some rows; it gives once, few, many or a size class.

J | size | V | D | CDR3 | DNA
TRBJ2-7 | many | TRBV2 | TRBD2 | CASGSPPGGASYEQYF | TGTGCCAGCGGGAGTCCGCCCGGGGGGGCCTCCTACGAGCAGTACTTC
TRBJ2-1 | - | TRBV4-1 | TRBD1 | CASSQIGQGKVNEQFF | TGCGCCAGCAGCCAGATAGGACAGGGCAAGGTCAATGAGCAGTTCTTC
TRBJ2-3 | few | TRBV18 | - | CASSPKDTQYF | TGTGCCAGCTCTCCAAAAGATACGCAGTATTTT
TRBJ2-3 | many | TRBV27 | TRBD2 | CASSLGTSHTTDTQYF | TGTGCCAGCAGTCTAGGGACTAGCCATACCACAGATACGCAGTATTTT
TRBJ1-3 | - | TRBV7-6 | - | CASSLLSGFPGNTIYF | TGTGCCAGCAGCCTACTCTCAGGGTTTCCTGGAAACACCATATATTTT
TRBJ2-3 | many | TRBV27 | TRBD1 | CATTPGQGSDTQYF | TGTGCCACCACGCCGGGACAGGGATCAGATACGCAGTATTTT
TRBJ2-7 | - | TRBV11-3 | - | CASSLEGEKQYF | TGTGCCAGCAGCTTAGAAGGAGAAAAGCAGTACTTC
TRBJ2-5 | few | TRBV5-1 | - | CASSSRISGEKETQYF | TGCGCCAGCAGCTCTCGAATTAGCGGCGAAAAAGAGACCCAGTACTTC
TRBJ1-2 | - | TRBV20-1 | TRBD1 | CSARDPRTGFDGYTF | TGCAGTGCTAGAGATCCACGGACAGGGTTCGATGGCTACACCTTC
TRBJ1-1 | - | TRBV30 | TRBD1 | CAWSATGANTEAFF | TGTGCCTGGAGTGCGACAGGGGCAAACACTGAAGCTTTCTTT
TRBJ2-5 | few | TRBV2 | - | CASSEGWGPQETQYF | TGTGCCAGCAGTGAGGGGTGGGGTCCCCAAGAGACCCAGTACTTC
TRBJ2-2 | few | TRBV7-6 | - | CASSEGWTGELFF | TGTGCCAGCAGCGAGGGGTGGACCGGGGAGCTGTTTTTT
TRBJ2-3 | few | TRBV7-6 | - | CASSLARGVGTDTQYF | TGTGCCAGCAGCTTAGCCCGGGGTGTGGGCACAGATACGCAGTATTTT
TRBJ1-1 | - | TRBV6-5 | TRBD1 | CASSYSYRGPEAFF | TGTGCCAGCAGTTACTCATACAGGGGGCCTGAAGCTTTCTTT
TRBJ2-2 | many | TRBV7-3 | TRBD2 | CASANTPAGGVGELFF | TGTGCCAGCGCGAACACCCCAGCGGGGGGCGTCGGGGAGCTGTTTTTT
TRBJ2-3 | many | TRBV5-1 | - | CASSLDLLSDTQYF | TGCGCCAGCAGCTTGGATCTGCTCTCGGATACGCAGTATTTT
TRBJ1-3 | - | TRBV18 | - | CASSPPGSRGTGNTIYF | TGTGCCAGCTCACCACCTGGCAGCCGGGGAACTGGAAACACCATATATTTT
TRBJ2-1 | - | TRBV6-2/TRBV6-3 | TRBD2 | CASSFPGTSGGAYNEQFF | TGTGCCAGCAGTTTCCCCGGGACTAGCGGGGGGGCCTACAATGAGCAGTTCTTC
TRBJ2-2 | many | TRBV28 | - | CASSPPSGGNTGELFF | TGTGCCAGCAGCCCCCCCAGTGGGGGGAACACCGGGGAGCTGTTTTTT
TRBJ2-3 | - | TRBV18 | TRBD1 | CASSPTGTGATDTQYF | TGTGCCAGCTCACCCACCGGGACAGGGGCCACAGATACGCAGTATTTT
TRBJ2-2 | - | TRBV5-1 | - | CASSLVRGTGELFF | TGCGCCAGCAGCTTGGTCAGGGGCACCGGGGAGCTGTTTTTT
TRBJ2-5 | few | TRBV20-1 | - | CSARNGAAQYF | TGCAGTGCTAGAAACGGTGCGGCCCAGTACTTC
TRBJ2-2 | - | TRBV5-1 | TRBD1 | CASSTDRGGGELFF | TGCGCCAGCAGCACCGACAGGGGCGGCGGGGAGCTGTTTTTT
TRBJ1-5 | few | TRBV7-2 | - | CASSRGISNQPQHF | TGTGCCAGCAGCAGGGGTATTAGCAATCAGCCCCAGCATTTT
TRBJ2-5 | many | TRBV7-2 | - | CASSLVGGPNQETQYF | TGTGCCAGCAGCTTAGTCGGGGGCCCGAACCAAGAGACCCAGTACTTC
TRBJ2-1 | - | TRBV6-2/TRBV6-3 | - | CASSLKRDSYNEQFF | TGTGCCAGCAGTTTGAAGCGAGACTCCTACAATGAGCAGTTCTTC
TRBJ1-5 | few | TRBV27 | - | CASTPISGPRDQPQHF | TGTGCCAGCACGCCAATTTCGGGACCCCGGGATCAGCCCCAGCATTTT
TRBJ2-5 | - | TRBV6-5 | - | CASSYAGTETQYF | TGTGCCAGCAGTTACGCAGGGACGGAGACCCAGTACTTC
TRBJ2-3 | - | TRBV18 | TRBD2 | CASIPGLAGTTDTQYF | TGTGCCAGCATTCCAGGACTAGCGGGGACCACAGATACGCAGTATTTT
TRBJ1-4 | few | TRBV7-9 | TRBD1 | CASSSSQGAGEKLFF | TGTGCCAGCAGCTCCTCACAGGGGGCCGGTGAAAAACTGTTTTTT
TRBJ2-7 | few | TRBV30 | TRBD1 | CAWSVRDRGTGAEEQYF | TGTGCCTGGAGTGTACGAGATAGGGGGACAGGGGCTGAAGAGCAGTACTTC
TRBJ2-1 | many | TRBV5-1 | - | CASSPYTDSSSYNEQFF | TGCGCCAGCAGCCCTTATACCGACAGTAGCTCCTACAATGAGCAGTTCTTC
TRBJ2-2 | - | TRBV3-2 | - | CASSQARHGTGELFF | TGTGCCAGCAGCCAAGCTAGGCACGGCACCGGGGAGCTGTTTTTT
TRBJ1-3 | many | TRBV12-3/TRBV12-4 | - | CASSWVERGAGNTIYF | TGTGCCAGCAGTTGGGTTGAAAGGGGAGCTGGAAACACCATATATTTT
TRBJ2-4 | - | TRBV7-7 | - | CASSLENQAKNIQYF | TGTGCTAGCAGCTTAGAGAACCAAGCCAAAAACATTCAGTACTTC
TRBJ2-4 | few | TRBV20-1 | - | CSATEPGGNIQYF | TGCAGTGCTACTGAACCCGGAGGTAACATTCAGTACTTC
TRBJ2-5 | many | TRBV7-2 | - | CASSSQYQETQYF | TGTGCCAGCAGCTCCCAGTACCAAGAGACCCAGTACTTC